This T cell receptor (beta chain) is from a study of technical replicates of blood from a few donors. The germline V gene has CDR1 LNHDA and CDR2 SQIVND (reference sequence). The V gene end was trimmed by 4 bases and the J gene end by 4 bases; junction bases not matched to a gene: 5. This CDR3 has 15 residues. Clones were read by immunoSEQ multiplex PCR, and TCRdb kept only the in-frame ones, dropping some. Among roughly 60,000 clones listed, roughly 90% were seen once. Sequenced material: PBMCs. This chain joins TRBV19 and TRBJ2-7, with 12 bases lining up with TRBD1. This receptor was identified in a human donor in good health. Some clones in this sample may be carry-over from other donors' samples. The chain's CDR3 is CASSTGQGARYEQYF. In DNA, the CDR3 is TGTGCCAGTAGTACGGGACAGGGGGCTCGTTACGAGCAGTACTTC.